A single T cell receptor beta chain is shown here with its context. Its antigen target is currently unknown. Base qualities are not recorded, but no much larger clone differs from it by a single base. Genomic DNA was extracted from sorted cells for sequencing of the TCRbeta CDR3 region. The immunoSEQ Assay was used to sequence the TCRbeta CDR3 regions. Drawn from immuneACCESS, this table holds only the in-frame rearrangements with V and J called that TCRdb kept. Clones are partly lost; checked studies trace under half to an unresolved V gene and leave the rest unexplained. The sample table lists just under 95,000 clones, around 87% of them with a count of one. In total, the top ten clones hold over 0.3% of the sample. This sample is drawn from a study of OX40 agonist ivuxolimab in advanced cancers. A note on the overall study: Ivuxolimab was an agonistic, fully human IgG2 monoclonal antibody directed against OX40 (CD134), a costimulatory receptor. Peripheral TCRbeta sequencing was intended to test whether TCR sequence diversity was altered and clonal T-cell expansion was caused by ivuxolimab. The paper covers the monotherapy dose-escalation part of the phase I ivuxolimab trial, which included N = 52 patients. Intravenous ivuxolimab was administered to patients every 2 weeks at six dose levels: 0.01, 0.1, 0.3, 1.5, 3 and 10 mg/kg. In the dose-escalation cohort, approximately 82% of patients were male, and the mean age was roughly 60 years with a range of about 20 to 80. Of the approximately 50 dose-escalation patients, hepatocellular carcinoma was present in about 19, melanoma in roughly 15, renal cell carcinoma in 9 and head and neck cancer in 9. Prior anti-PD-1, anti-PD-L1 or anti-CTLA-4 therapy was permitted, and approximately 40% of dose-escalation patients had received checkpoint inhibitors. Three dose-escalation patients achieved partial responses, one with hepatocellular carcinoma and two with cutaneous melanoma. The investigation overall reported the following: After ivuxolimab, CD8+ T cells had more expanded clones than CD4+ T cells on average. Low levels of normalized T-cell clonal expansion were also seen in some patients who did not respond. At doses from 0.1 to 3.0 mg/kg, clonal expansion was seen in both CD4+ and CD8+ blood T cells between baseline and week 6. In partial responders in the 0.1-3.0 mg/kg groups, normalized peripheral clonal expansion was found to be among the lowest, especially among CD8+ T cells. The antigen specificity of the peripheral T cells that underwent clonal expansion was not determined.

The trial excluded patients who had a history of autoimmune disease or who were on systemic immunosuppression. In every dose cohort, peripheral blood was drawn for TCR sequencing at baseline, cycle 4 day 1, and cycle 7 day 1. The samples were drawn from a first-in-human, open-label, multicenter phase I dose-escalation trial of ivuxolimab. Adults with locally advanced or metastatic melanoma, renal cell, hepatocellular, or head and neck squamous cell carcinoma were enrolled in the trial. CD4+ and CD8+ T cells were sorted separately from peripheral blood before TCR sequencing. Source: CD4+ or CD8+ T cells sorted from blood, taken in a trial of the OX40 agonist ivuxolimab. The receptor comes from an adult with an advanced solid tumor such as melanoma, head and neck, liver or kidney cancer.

CDR3 reads: CASSESRDRAFF. In nucleotides, the sequence is TGCGCCAGCAGTGAAAGCCGGGACAGAGCTTTCTTT. Recombination linked TRBV10-1 to TRBJ1-1, with 7 bases matching TRBD1. Trimming leaves V shorter by 3 bases and J shorter by 10 bases, with the junction holding 5 bases beyond the gene matches. The CDR3 runs 12 residues from the cysteine to the phenylalanine. Just the 36-base CDR3 DNA is kept, in frame starting at base 1. In the germline V gene (reference sequence), CDR1 corresponds to WNHNN and CDR2 to SYGVQD.